Sequencing of this T cell receptor (beta chain) was carried out in a study of blood T cell repertoires in COVID-19 (TCRdb year 2020). For the wider study: The collaborator samples originated in the United States, Italy and Spain and spanned the acute and convalescent phases of COVID-19. The samples were drawn from two sources: the first 160 participants of the ongoing ImmuneRACE study, and over 950 subjects contributed by 6 global collaborators. The dataset comprised deeply sampled blood TCRbeta repertoires from subjects exposed to, actively infected with, or recovered from COVID-19. Where available, HLA class I and class II types were obtained from metadata supplied by the sample provider rather than from assay-based typing. The prospective study material was composed of cDNA or gDNA derived from T cells, B-cell-depleted T cells, or PBMCs. The repertoires were made available in a free public database intended to serve as a resource for research on the immune response to SARS-CoV-2. A de-identified subject ID, COVID-19 status, age in years and sex were almost always included in the sample metadata.

Each collaborating institution followed its own protocols to collect whole blood in K2EDTA tubes. For TCRbeta analysis, collaborator samples were shipped as frozen whole blood, as isolated PBMCs, or as DNA extracted from either sample type. Turning to this clone: Its antigen has not been determined. The input lacks base qualities; no much larger clone sits a single base away.

Overall study outcomes, separate from this receptor: The quantity of clinical and demographic metadata differed by source and by participant and was supplied without curation.

TCRbeta CDR3 regions were amplified from genomic DNA by means of the immunoSEQ Assay, a bias-controlled multiplex PCR. Per the authors' processing: The number of nucleated cells in each sample was estimated by amplification of reference gene primers within the assay. Sequence reads were collapsed and filtered to measure the absolute abundance of every unique TCRbeta CDR3 rearrangement. For each sample, productive Simpson clonality was calculated by taking the square root of Simpson's diversity index across productive rearrangements. TCRdb obtained this table from immuneACCESS and retained in-frame rearrangements with V and J assigned. These tables miss some clones; where compared with another copy, unresolved V genes account for less than half of the shortfall, and the remainder is unexplained. The DNA gave D and trimming, while V, J and clone size come from that table. This sample comprises more than 95,000 clones, more than 75% of them detected only once. Jointly, the top ten make up approximately 5% of the sample.

The germline V gene (reference sequence) provides CDR1 SEHNR and CDR2 FQNEAQ. The CDR3 has 15 amino acids, counting the end cysteine and phenylalanine. The kept DNA is CDR3 alone, 45 bases in frame from the first base. A distance of 12 bases separates the germline ends of V and J, which lose 1 base and 6 bases respectively. The specimen was peripheral blood. This clonotype was sampled from a human donor in a cohort sampled during active COVID-19. The V and J genes are TRBV7-9 and TRBJ1-4, with a weak D call of TRBD1 (5 bases match). The sequenced DNA: TGTGCCAGCAGCTTAGTCGGCAGGGTGGATGAAAAACTGTTTTTT. Translated, it reads CASSLVGRVDEKLFF. The full variable domain, completed from the reference TRBV7-9 and TRBJ1-4 proteins outside the CDR3, reads DTGVSQNPRHKITKRGQNVTFRCDPISEHNRLYWYRQTLGQGPEFLTYFQNEAQLEKSRLLSDRFSAERPKGSFSTLEIQRTEQGDSAMYLCASSLVGRVDEKLFFGSGTQLSVL.